The 12 T cell receptor beta chains reported below all come from one sample, sequenced in a study of blood T cells in healthy people across ages. Combining a sample-barcoded 5' primer with a J-beta primer mix, a second PCR ran for roughly 6 to 12 cycles. TCRdb passed the 5' RACE reads through MiXCR, listing each CDR3 protein once. Among under 1,000,000 distinct CDR3 sequences listed, 35% to 40% were seen once. Sequenced: blood. The receptors were gathered from a man aged 18 to 29 in good health.

Notes on this clonotype: It may be a read error: a sequence one base away is much more abundant. The chain recombines TRBV12-3 or TRBV12-4 with TRBJ1-4, with TRBD1 matching over 7 bases. Germline trimming cut 11 bases from V and 7 bases from J; bases unmatched to any gene: 7. The CDR3 consists of 12 residues. In DNA, the CDR3 is TGTGCCGGCCAGGGGGATCGTGAAAAACTGTTTTTT. It is translated as CAGQGDREKLFF.

The chain couples TRBV9 to TRBJ2-5; D is unclear. The end of the DNA aligns better with TRBJ2-7, so the J call may be wrong. The germline V gene has CDR1 SGDLS and CDR2 YYNGEE. The CDR3 covers 12 residues. This CDR3 is CASSAIGYEQYF. CDR3 bases: TGTGCCAGCAGTGCTATCGGGTACGAGCAGTACTTC.

This sequence joins TRBV20-1 and TRBJ1-1, with 7 nucleotides matching TRBD1. Germline values: CDR1 DFQATT, CDR2 SNEGSKA (reference sequence). The V and J ends lost 0 bases and 5 bases, in that order; junction bases with no gene match: 9. The CDR3 length is 15 residues. In DNA form, the CDR3 reads TGCAGTGCTAGAGATGGGTCAGGGGGTGAGACTGAAGCTTTCTTT. It yields the protein CSARDGSGGETEAFF.

This clonotype appeared once. This chain uses TRBV4-1 with TRBJ2-3, with 12 bases lining up with TRBD2. The V gene end was trimmed by 0 bases and the J gene end by 4 bases; junction bases not matched to a gene: 8. Germline CDR1 MGHRA, CDR2 YSYEKL. This CDR3 comprises 18 residues. In DNA form, the CDR3 reads TGCGCCAGCAGCCAAGATCCTAGCGGGGGGGCCGGGGCAGATACGCAGTATTTT. Protein: CASSQDPSGGAGADTQYF.

On this clonotype: The junction departs from germline at one end; a sequencing error may be responsible. The rearrangement joins TRBV15 to TRBJ2-6, with a possible D match to TRBD1 (6 bases). CDR3 length equals 20 residues. From germline, CDR1 is LNHNV and CDR2 YYDKDF (reference sequence). DNA for the CDR3: TGTGCCACCAGCGAAAAGGCACACAGGGTCGGGAAATCTGGGGCCAGCGTCCTGACTTTC. This codes for CATSEKAHRVGKSGASVLTF.

In this sample, this clonotype turned up once. One base away lies a much larger clone, so this may be a sequencing read error. The chain links TRBV20-1 to TRBJ2-7; D unclear. The CDR3 runs to 13 residues. The germline CDR1 and CDR2 sequences are DFQATT and SNEGSKA (reference sequence). V lost 3 bases and J 7 bases, leaving 16 bases between the germline ends. CDR3 amino acids: CSARDPRRDEQYF. For the CDR3, the DNA is TGCAGTGCTAGGGACCCCCGAAGGGATGAGCAGTACTTC.

The chain uses TRBV2 and TRBJ2-3; 7 bases are shared with TRBD1. V lost 6 bases to trimming and J lost 0 bases; unmatched junction nucleotides: 9. Germline lookup yields CDR1 SNHLY and CDR2 FYNNEI. The CDR3 runs 16 residues. CDR3 DNA: TGTGCCAGCAGCAGCCTACAGGGGACGAGCACAGATACGCAGTATTTT. Amino acids: CASSSLQGTSTDTQYF.

This clonotype was detected only a few times. This chain joins TRBV9 and TRBJ2-5; TRBD1 or TRBD2 may be the D gene (5 bases each). The CDR3 runs 15 residues. In germline, CDR1 is SGDLS, CDR2 YYNGEE. Trimming left V 3 bases short and J 11 bases short, with 23 bases between. The CDR3 coding sequence is TGTGCCAGCAGCGAAACCTCCGGGACGTCTAATGAGCAGTACTTC. Its translation: CASSETSGTSNEQYF.

The chain joins TRBV12-3 or TRBV12-4 to TRBJ1-5; TRBD1 might be the D (6 bases). This CDR3 region has 16 residues. Trimming stripped 3 bases from V and 4 bases from J, with 16 bases between. The CDR3 spells CASSLGDTYLNQPQHF. Written as DNA, the CDR3 is TGTGCCAGCAGTTTGGGGGACACCTACCTAAATCAGCCCCAGCATTTT.

In this sample, this clonotype turned up once. The chain has TRBV20-1 and TRBJ2-1, with a weak D call TRBD2 (6 bases). The CDR3 runs 13 residues. Germline V gives CDR1 DFQATT, CDR2 SNEGSKA (reference sequence). Trimming cost V 1 base and J 11 bases, with 15 bases left between them. The CDR3 DNA follows: TGCAGTGCTAGAGGGGCCGGGACTTCTAAGCAGTTCTTC. Protein product: CSARGAGTSKQFF.

The rearrangement joins TRBV5-6 to TRBJ2-3; TRBD1 might be the D (5 bases). Trimming took off 5 bases at V and 5 bases at J, with 15 bases between the two ends. Germline V gene lookup returns CDR1 SGHDT and CDR2 YYEEEE. The CDR3 contains 14 residues. CDR3 nucleotide sequence: TGTGCCAGCAGTCCCTTGGGGCGAGAAGATACGCAGTATTTT. Translated, it gives CASSPLGREDTQYF.

The CDR3 nucleotides are TGTGCCAGCAGTACAACAAACAGGGGTAAAGCTGAAGCTTTCTTT. It translates to CASSTTNRGKAEAFF. This chain links TRBV6-6 with TRBJ1-1, with 7 bases lining up with TRBD1. Germline V gene lookup returns CDR1 MNHNY and CDR2 SVGAGI (reference sequence). The CDR3 contains 15 residues. The V and J ends lost 5 bases and 6 bases, in that order; junction bases with no gene match: 12.